The 2 T cell receptor beta chains given below trace back to one sample, sequenced in a study of blood T cell repertoires in COVID-19. Measured with immunoSEQ multiplex PCR; TCRdb has only the in-frame clones, and not every one. The sample has fewer than 250,000 clones, 86% seen once. Sequences were obtained from PBMCs or T cells enriched from blood (not recorded which). The source is a woman between 40 and 55 years old with acute COVID-19.

DNA of the CDR3: TGTGCCAGCAACCTTGACAGGGGACCTAATGAAAAACTGTTTTTT. Its protein product is CASNLDRGPNEKLFF. The chain combines TRBV7-9 with TRBJ1-4; 8 bases are shared with TRBD1. Germline CDR1 and CDR2: SEHNR and FQNEAQ (reference sequence). V lost 7 bases and J lost 3; bases outside the gene matches: 7. This CDR3 contains 15 residues.

This clone has a handful of counts. The rearrangement links TRBV5-8 to TRBJ2-3, with D possibly being TRBD1 (6 bases). The CDR3 is 17 residues long. From germline, CDR1 is SGHTS and CDR2 YDEGEE. The V and J ends lost 2 bases and 6 bases respectively, with 22 bases between them. The CDR3 DNA is TGTGCCAGCAGCTTCTTCCCAGGGGTCAATTCAGCGGATACGCAGTATTTT. Translated, it gives CASSFFPGVNSADTQYF.